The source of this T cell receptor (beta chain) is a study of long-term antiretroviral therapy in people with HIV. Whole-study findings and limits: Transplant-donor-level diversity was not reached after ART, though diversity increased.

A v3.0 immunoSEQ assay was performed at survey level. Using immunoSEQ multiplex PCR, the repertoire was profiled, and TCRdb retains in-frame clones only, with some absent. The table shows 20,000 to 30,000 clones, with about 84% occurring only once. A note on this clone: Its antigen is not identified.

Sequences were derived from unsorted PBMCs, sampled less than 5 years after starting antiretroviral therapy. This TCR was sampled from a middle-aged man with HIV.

The CDR3 sequence: CASTQRVPNTGELFF. CDR3 in DNA: TGCGCCAGCACCCAAAGGGTCCCGAACACCGGGGAGCTGTTTTTT. V gene TRBV23-1 combines with J gene TRBJ2-2, with unresolved D. TRBV23-1 is sorted into the ORF group, with uncertain function. CDR3 length: 15 amino acids. Trimming shortened V by 7 bases and J by 0 bases, and 12 bases separated the two germline ends.